These T cell receptor beta chains were read from a single sample in a study of blood T cell repertoires in COVID-19. This table comes from immunoSEQ multiplex PCR, and its TCRdb copy is limited to in-frame clones, with some not included. This sample has under 200,000 clones, with around 83% found just once. Sequencing was done on a sample of peripheral blood. These receptors were taken from a woman aged 80 or over with acute or convalescent COVID-19. Each CDR3 is given with its conserved first and last residue. A D gene is named only where the DNA matches it firmly. Some rows have no size entry. The others give once, few or many, or a class for an expanded clone.

>few|TRBJ2-7|.|TRBV5-1
CASSLASQSYEQYF
TGCGCCAGCAGCTTGGCCTCGCAGTCCTACGAGCAGTACTTC
>.|TRBJ2-1|TRBD1|TRBV3-1/TRBV3-2
CASSQSGTGFNEQFF
TGTGCCAGCAGCCAATCCGGGACAGGGTTCAATGAGCAGTTCTTC
>.|TRBJ1-1|TRBD1|TRBV19
CATERGTAGHTEAFF
TGTGCCACGGAACGAGGGACAGCAGGTCACACTGAAGCTTTCTTT
>.|TRBJ1-2|TRBD1|TRBV28
CASSFIGTGEYGYTF
TGTGCCAGCAGTTTTATTGGGACAGGAGAATATGGCTACACCTTC
>.|TRBJ2-1|TRBD1|TRBV19
CASSRTDTGTGRYNEQFF
TGTGCCAGTAGTAGAACTGATACCGGGACAGGGCGCTACAATGAGCAGTTCTTC
>.|TRBJ1-3|TRBD1|TRBV7-2
CASSLAGGADGNTIYF
TGTGCCAGCAGCTTAGCAGGGGGCGCAGATGGAAACACCATATATTTT
>.|TRBJ1-6|TRBD1|TRBV9
CASSGRDRYSPLHF
TGTGCCAGCAGCGGCCGGGACAGATATTCACCCCTCCACTTT
>once|TRBJ2-4|.|TRBV6-5
CASRPTSSSTNIQYF
TGTGCCAGCAGACCTACTAGCAGTTCAACGAACATTCAGTACTTC
>.|TRBJ2-1|.|TRBV2
CASRRGLYNEQFF
TGTGCCAGCCGGAGGGGGCTCTACAATGAGCAGTTCTTC
>.|TRBJ2-5|.|TRBV27
CASSLSRQAQETQYF
TGTGCCAGCAGTTTATCGAGACAGGCTCAAGAGACCCAGTACTTC
>.|TRBJ1-3|.|TRBV21-1
CASFVWGQGDITGNTIYF
TGTGCCAGCTTCGTTTGGGGACAGGGAGATATCACTGGAAACACCATATATTTT
>few|TRBJ2-6|TRBD2|TRBV6-6
CASTRLAGGLGSGANVLTF
TGTGCCAGCACTCGACTAGCGGGAGGATTGGGCTCCGGGGCCAACGTCCTGACTTTC
>.|TRBJ2-7|TRBD2|TRBV6-2/TRBV6-3
CASSPGLIYEQYF
TGTGCCAGCAGCCCGGGACTAATCTACGAGCAGTACTTC
>.|TRBJ2-1|.|TRBV10-1
CASSETRASSYNEQFF
TGCGCCAGCAGTGAGACGCGGGCCAGCTCCTACAATGAGCAGTTCTTC
>.|TRBJ1-2|.|TRBV29-1
CSVAGSDGYTF
TGCAGCGTTGCAGGGTCCGATGGCTACACCTTC
>.|TRBJ1-5|.|TRBV9
CASSVSPNQPQHF
TGTGCCAGCAGCGTCTCCCCCAATCAGCCCCAGCATTTT
>.|TRBJ1-6|.|TRBV6-6
CASSYSPPSQGNPLHF
TGTGCCAGCAGTTACTCCCCCCCTTCACAGGGAAACCCCCTCCACTTT
>.|TRBJ1-5|TRBD1|TRBV7-2
CASSLARTGNQPQHF
TGTGCCAGCAGCTTAGCCCGGACAGGAAATCAGCCCCAGCATTTT
>.|TRBJ1-1|.|TRBV13
CASSFQGMNTEAFF
TGTGCCAGCAGCTTTCAGGGAATGAACACTGAAGCTTTCTTT
>.|TRBJ1-4|TRBD1|TRBV5-1
CASSLVATGAEKLFF
TGCGCCAGCAGCTTGGTGGCGACAGGGGCTGAAAAACTGTTTTTT
>.|TRBJ2-3|TRBD1|TRBV5-1
CASSPGQGWDTQYF
TGCGCCAGCAGCCCCGGACAGGGTTGGGATACGCAGTATTTT
>.|TRBJ2-3|.|TRBV15
CATSSRSSTDTQYF
TGTGCCACCAGCAGTAGGAGTAGCACAGATACGCAGTATTTT
>.|TRBJ2-1|.|TRBV5-1
CASSFSSSYNEQFF
TGCGCCAGCAGCTTTAGTAGCTCCTACAATGAGCAGTTCTTC
>once|TRBJ1-2|TRBD1|TRBV7-9
CASSPRTGNYGYTF
TGTGCCAGCAGCCCCCGGACAGGGAACTATGGCTACACCTTC
>.|TRBJ2-7|.|TRBV5-1
CASSSSTGGSYEQYF
TGCGCCAGCAGCTCCTCGACAGGTGGGTCCTACGAGCAGTACTTC
>.|TRBJ1-1|.|TRBV7-9
CASRLQGYLEAFF
TGTGCCAGCAGACTACAGGGATACCTAGAAGCTTTCTTT
>.|TRBJ2-7|.|TRBV6-5
CASSYPGRYEQYF
TGTGCCAGCAGTTACCCAGGGCGGTACGAGCAGTACTTC
>.|TRBJ1-5|TRBD1|TRBV6-1
CASSEGGQGRQPQHF
TGTGCCAGCAGTGAAGGGGGACAGGGACGTCAGCCCCAGCATTTT
>few|TRBJ1-4|.|TRBV5-5
CASSLVGVNEKLFF
TGTGCCAGCAGCTTGGTCGGGGTTAATGAAAAACTGTTTTTT
>.|TRBJ2-5|TRBD1|TRBV7-2
CASSPRTGWETQYF
TGTGCCAGCAGCCCCCGGACAGGGTGGGAGACCCAGTACTTC
>.|TRBJ1-1|.|TRBV18
CASSPQPTMNTEAFF
TGTGCCAGCTCACCGCAACCCACTATGAACACTGAAGCTTTCTTT
>.|TRBJ2-7|TRBD1|TRBV6-2/TRBV6-3
CASSTYRGWDEQYF
TGTGCCAGCAGTACCTACAGGGGGTGGGACGAGCAGTACTTC
>.|TRBJ1-4|TRBD1|TRBV3-1/TRBV3-2
CASSQRTGGEKLFF
TGTGCCAGCAGCCAACGGACAGGGGGGGAAAAACTGTTTTTT
>.|TRBJ1-5|.|TRBV30
CAWSQGWDQPQHF
TGTGCCTGGAGTCAGGGGTGGGATCAGCCCCAGCATTTT
>.|TRBJ1-2|TRBD1|TRBV19
CASSRQGLNYGYTF
TGTGCCAGTAGTAGACAGGGTTTGAACTATGGCTACACCTTC
>.|TRBJ1-3|.|TRBV7-2
CASSLRGIGNTIYF
TGTGCCAGCAGCTTGCGGGGGATTGGAAACACCATATATTTT
>.|TRBJ2-7|.|TRBV7-6
CASSPPDSYEQYF
TGTGCCAGCAGCCCCCCGGACAGCTACGAGCAGTACTTC
>.|TRBJ2-3|.|TRBV18
CASSPPGLLDTQYF
TGTGCCAGCTCACCACCAGGACTTCTCGATACGCAGTATTTT
>.|TRBJ1-3|.|TRBV15
CATSRGRGTGNTIYF
TGTGCCACCAGCAGAGGTCGGGGGACTGGAAACACCATATATTTT
>.|TRBJ2-3|TRBD1|TRBV5-1
CASRGPGQSTDTQYF
TGCGCCAGCAGGGGGCCGGGACAGAGCACAGATACGCAGTATTTT
>.|TRBJ1-2|TRBD1|TRBV19
CASSRQGGGYTF
TGTGCCAGTAGTCGACAGGGTGGTGGCTACACCTTC
>.|TRBJ1-6|.|TRBV30
CAWSQGRDSPLHF
TGTGCCTGGAGCCAGGGTCGGGATTCACCCCTCCACTTT
>.|TRBJ2-1|TRBD2|TRBV29-1
CSVVGLAGGRSYNEQFF
TGCAGCGTTGTGGGACTAGCGGGAGGAAGGTCCTACAATGAGCAGTTCTTC
>.|TRBJ2-2|TRBD2|TRBV3-1/TRBV3-2
CASSQERASGTGELFF
TGTGCCAGCAGCCAAGAAAGGGCTAGCGGGACCGGGGAGCTGTTTTTT
>.|TRBJ2-7|.|TRBV16
CASSQQGYEQYF
TGTGCCAGCAGCCAACAGGGCTACGAGCAGTACTTC
>.|TRBJ2-5|TRBD2|TRBV14
CASSQGLAGSRETQYF
TGTGCCAGCAGCCAGGGACTAGCGGGGAGCCGAGAGACCCAGTACTTC